This T cell receptor beta chain originates from a study of cytomegalovirus exposure and HLA in healthy donors. Germline values: CDR1 SGHAT, CDR2 FQDESV (reference sequence). The CDR3 runs to 15 residues. Trimming shortened V by 2 bases and J by 0 bases, and 9 bases separated the two germline ends. Profiling relied on immunoSEQ multiplex PCR, and the TCRdb table lists in-frame clones only, not all of them. The repertoire holds roughly 80,000 clones, with 94% as singletons. The receptor was isolated from a young woman in good health and CMV-seronegative. This chain connects TRBV11-1 to TRBJ2-3; a weak D match, TRBD2 (6 bases). The sample was PBMCs. As DNA, the CDR3 is TGTGCCAGCAGCTTACTGGGACTTAGCACAGATACGCAGTATTTT. It codes for CASSLLGLSTDTQYF.